This T cell receptor beta chain was retrieved from a study of T cells in Graves' hyperthyroidism and ophthalmopathy. Whole-study findings and limits: Blood also showed most of the thyroid clonotypes that were expanded above 0.001. Ophthalmopathy, which appeared later, was predicted by the model a median roughly 6.5 months before onset.

Graves' hyperthyroidism showing no ophthalmopathy progression within 18 months was considered stable. Those with hyperthyroidism were 18 to 65 years old, newly diagnosed, and ill for under 2 months. This clonotype was counted many times. Its antigen is unidentified. TCR beta CDR3 sequences were amplified from RNA transcripts. The HTBI primer set drove a first-round RT-PCR of the TCR CDR3. TCRdb analysed the multiplex PCR reads with MiXCR anew, one entry per CDR3 protein. In the table there are 610,000 or so distinct CDR3 sequences, about 43% of which are singletons. CDR1 is SNHLY, CDR2 FYNNEI, per germline. The V end lost 1 base, the J end lost 7 bases, and 11 bases lay between the germline ends. This CDR3 has 14 residues.

This clonotype was obtained from a woman aged 18 to 35 with Graves' hyperthyroidism. The chain employs TRBV2 and TRBJ1-5, with D perhaps matching TRBD1 (5 bases). Sequenced input: peripheral blood or thyroid tissue (not recorded which). This CDR3 reads CASSEGGSGQPQHF. CDR3 bases: TGTGCCAGCAGTGAAGGGGGGTCGGGGCAGCCCCAGCATTTT.